A single sample is the source of the 20 T cell receptor beta chains below, sequenced in a study of type 1 and type 2 diabetes patients. The PCR template was genomic DNA. Amplification of the beta chain CDR3 used 30 forward and 13 reverse multiplex primers. TCRdb processed the multiplex PCR reads anew with MiXCR; each CDR3 protein has one entry. The sample records some 250,000 distinct CDR3 sequences, approximately 45% being singletons. Sequencing used peripheral blood mononuclear cells (PBMCs). These receptors all come from a young man with type 2 diabetes.

The chain is built from TRBV6-5 and TRBJ2-2; D remains ambiguous. The CDR3 spans 15 residues. The germline CDR1 and CDR2 sequences are MNHEY and SVGAGI. Trimming took 7 bases from V and 0 from J, leaving 12 bases between them. The DNA for the CDR3 is TGTGCCAGCATGAAGACCAGGACGAACACCGGGGAGCTGTTTTTT. Protein product: CASMKTRTNTGELFF.

The chain recombines TRBV7-9 with TRBJ2-2, with 8 bases aligning to TRBD1. The CDR3 extends over 15 amino acids. CDR1 is SEHNR, CDR2 FQNEAQ, per germline (reference sequence). The trim removed 8 bases at V and 3 bases at J, leaving 8 bases unmatched. CDR3 amino acids: CASHTTGGHTGELFF. The CDR3 DNA reads as TGTGCCAGCCATACCACAGGGGGACACACCGGGGAGCTGTTTTTT.

In this sample, this clonotype turned up a few times. The rearrangement uses TRBV30 and TRBJ2-2; 8 bases agree with TRBD1. The J segment lost 8 bases and the V segment lost 5 bases, leaving 7 bases of the junction unmatched. This CDR3 is 13 amino acids long. CDR1 GTSNPN and CDR2 SVGIG come from the germline V gene (reference sequence). CDR3 sequence reads: CAWSSQGVGELFF. The CDR3 nucleotides read TGTGCCTGGTCCTCACAGGGGGTTGGGGAGCTGTTTTTT.

The chain joins TRBV10-3 to TRBJ1-1; D remains ambiguous. The germline V gene has CDR1 ENHRY and CDR2 SYGVKD. Deletions cut 2 bases from V and 1 base from J, with 8 bases between. The CDR3 spans 14 residues. CDR3 nucleotides: TGTGCCATCAGTGAGGGCTTCGAGAACACTGAAGCTTTCTTT. Its protein is CAISEGFENTEAFF.

V is TRBV2 and J is TRBJ1-4; no clear D gene. The CDR3 covers 14 residues. Germline CDR1 and CDR2: SNHLY and FYNNEI. V was cut by 0 bases and J by 8 bases, with 10 bases left in between. CDR3 in DNA: TGTGCCAGCAGTGAAGCGAGGGTCCGGGAAAAACTGTTTTTT. Translating gives CASSEARVREKLFF.

This chain links TRBV27 with TRBJ1-1, with 7 positions matching TRBD1. V gave up 5 bases and J gave up 10 bases; unmatched junction bases: 10. CDR1 and CDR2 (germline): MNHEY, SMNVEV (reference sequence). The CDR3 loop spans 13 amino acids. This CDR3 reads CASSLQGGSRAFF. CDR3 coding DNA: TGTGCCAGCAGTCTCCAGGGGGGGAGTAGAGCTTTCTTT.

This clonotype has just a few counts. The chain joins TRBV9 to TRBJ2-6; no definite D call. Germline values: CDR1 SGDLS, CDR2 YYNGEE. This CDR3 has 15 amino acids. V shed 0 bases and J shed 0 bases, with 4 bases lying between them. For the CDR3, the DNA is TGTGCCAGCAGCGTAGCGGGCTCTGGGGCCAACGTCCTGACTTTC. This gives the protein CASSVAGSGANVLTF.

The chain is built from TRBV7-3 and TRBJ2-1; D is undetermined. The CDR3 contains 15 residues. In germline, CDR1 is SGHTA, CDR2 FQGTGA. V dropped 1 base and J dropped 5 bases, with 12 bases sitting between them. This CDR3 reads CASSLIGSWDNEQFF. The CDR3 DNA follows: TGTGCCAGCAGCTTAATTGGTTCCTGGGACAATGAGCAGTTCTTC.

This clonotype was counted only a few times. CDR3 sequence: CSARRGVLNTGELFF. The CDR3 DNA reads as TGCAGTGCTAGACGCGGAGTTTTAAACACCGGGGAGCTGTTTTTT. V is TRBV20-1 and J is TRBJ2-2, with D unclear. CDR3 size: 15 residues. V was clipped by 2 bases and J by 2 bases, with 12 bases between them. CDR1 DFQATT and CDR2 SNEGSKA come from the germline V gene (reference sequence).

In its sample, this clonotype was seen a few times. The rearrangement joins TRBV10-2 to TRBJ2-3, with 10 positions matching TRBD2. The CDR3 covers 17 residues. V was clipped by 2 bases and J by 3 bases; unmatched bases: 8. Germline CDR1 reads WSHSY; CDR2 reads SAAADI. The CDR3 coding sequence is TGCGCCAGCAGTGAGCTAACTCTAGCGGGGGCGACAGATACGCAGTATTTT. This encodes CASSELTLAGATDTQYF.

This chain connects TRBV5-1 to TRBJ1-5; perhaps TRBD1 as D (5 bases). The CDR3 totals 15 residues. Germline V gene data show CDR1 as SGHRS and CDR2 as YFSETQ. V shed 1 base and J shed 2 bases, with 10 bases lying between them. The CDR3 reads CASSLTGGRNQPQHF. The CDR3 DNA sequence: TGCGCCAGCAGCTTGACCGGGGGTCGCAATCAGCCCCAGCATTTT.

This clonotype came up a few times. The rearrangement uses TRBV19 and TRBJ1-1; D perhaps matches TRBD1 (6 bases). Per germline, CDR1 LNHDA and CDR2 SQIVND (reference sequence). V lost 5 bases to trimming and J lost 7 bases, with 23 bases between them. The CDR3 is 16 residues long. The CDR3 sequence is CASSFRGGAGGNEAFF. CDR3 nucleotide sequence: TGTGCCAGTAGTTTTAGGGGGGGCGCGGGCGGTAATGAAGCTTTCTTT.

This chain connects TRBV19 to TRBJ2-2; D is perhaps TRBD2 (7 bases). The germline V and J ends were trimmed by 5 bases and 5 bases, with 12 bases remaining between them. CDR1 LNHDA and CDR2 SQIVND come from the germline V gene (reference sequence). This CDR3 contains 14 residues. The CDR3 nucleotides read TGTGCCAGTAGTCGGGGGGCTCAGACCGGGGAGCTGTTTTTT. The encoded protein is CASSRGAQTGELFF.

This clonotype appeared a few times. The CDR3 spells CSVHSPANYGYTF. Written as DNA, the CDR3 is TGCAGCGTCCACTCCCCGGCTAACTATGGCTACACCTTC. This chain uses TRBV29-1 with TRBJ1-2; D ambiguous. The CDR3 runs 13 residues. Per the germline V gene, CDR1 is SQVTM and CDR2 is ANQGSEA. Trimming removed 6 bases from V and 0 bases from J, with 11 bases in between.

The chain carries TRBV2 and TRBJ2-7; 9 bases agree with TRBD1. Unmatched junction bases numbered 12, after V lost 2 bases and J lost 1 base. The germline V gene encodes CDR1 SNHLY and CDR2 FYNNEI. The CDR3 covers 18 residues. CDR3 bases: TGTGCCAGCAGTGAAAGGGGCTTGGGACAGGGTTTTTCCTACGAGCAGTACTTC. It translates to CASSERGLGQGFSYEQYF.

The chain combines TRBV13 with TRBJ1-2; D gene unclear. The CDR3 runs to 17 residues. Germline V gene sequence: CDR1 PRHDT, CDR2 FYEKMQ (reference sequence). Trimming cost V 3 bases and J 3 bases, with 20 bases left between them. CDR3 bases: TGTGCCAGCAGCTTCGGCGGGCTCCTGACAAAAGACTATGGCTACACCTTC. Its translation is CASSFGGLLTKDYGYTF.

This clonotype has just one count. The chain recombines TRBV20-1 with TRBJ2-3, with a possible D match to TRBD1 (6 bases). Germline loops: CDR1 DFQATT, CDR2 SNEGSKA (reference sequence). The CDR3 extends over 14 amino acids. V was pared by 3 bases and J by 3 bases, with 13 bases between. CDR3 in amino acids: CSASSTGWTDTQYF. CDR3 in DNA: TGCAGTGCTAGCTCTACAGGGTGGACAGATACGCAGTATTTT.

The chain uses TRBV7-3 and TRBJ2-2, with D uncertain. Trimming took 5 bases from V and 4 from J, leaving 14 bases between them. CDR1 SGHTA and CDR2 FQGTGA come from the germline V gene. The CDR3 sequence is 15 residues long. The CDR3 here is CASSPMGGRTGELFF. In DNA, the CDR3 is TGTGCCAGCAGCCCGATGGGTGGACGCACCGGGGAGCTGTTTTTT.

V gene TRBV6-2 or TRBV6-3 combines with J gene TRBJ2-7, with TRBD1 identical over 9 bases. The germline CDR1 and CDR2 sequences are MNHEY and SVGEGT. The CDR3 loop spans 14 amino acids. Trimming at V came to 6 bases and at J to 6 bases, leaving 9 bases not matched to a gene. The CDR3 here is CASRPSGTGSEQYF. CDR3 nucleotides: TGTGCCAGCAGGCCTTCCGGGACAGGGAGCGAGCAGTACTTC.

Worth noting for this clonotype: One junction end does not reproduce the germline sequence, and a read error may be involved. The chain has TRBV10-1 and TRBJ2-5, with D possibly matching TRBD1 (6 bases). The V gene's germline CDR1 is WNHNN and CDR2 SYGVQD (reference sequence). The CDR3 contains 16 residues. CDR3 in DNA: TGCGCCAGCAGTGAGTTTGGACAGCGATCGGATGAGACCCGGTACTTC. Its translation: CASSEFGQRSDETRYF.